This T cell receptor beta chain was documented in a study of shared clonotypes between healthy human individuals. Sequencing was performed with immunoSEQ multiplex PCR; in TCRdb, only in-frame clones are kept and a portion is missing. Of about 2.3 million clones detected, approximately 93% appear once; the ten largest clones hold about 0.37%. Per germline, CDR1 SGHNT and CDR2 YYREEE (reference sequence). The CDR3 length is 14 residues. The V end was cut by 3 bases, the J end by 4 bases, with 13 bases between. This receptor was identified in a man between 18 and 35 years old in good health. Some clones in this sample may be carry-over from other donors' samples. V gene TRBV5-4 combines with J gene TRBJ1-2, with TRBD1 as a possible D gene (6 bases). Sequenced material: naive CD4+ T cells from PBMCs. Indicated subset: CD45RA+ positively selected. The CDR3 reads CASSSLTGPYGYTF. DNA of the CDR3: TGTGCCAGCAGCTCCTTGACAGGTCCCTATGGCTACACCTTC.